This T cell receptor (beta chain) was captured by sequencing in a study of T cell responses to AZD1222 COVID-19 vaccine. The protocol was immunoSEQ multiplex PCR, while the TCRdb copy is restricted to in-frame clones and leaves out a portion. Here the sample spans more than 50,000 clones, about four fifths being singletons. This CDR3 spans 15 amino acids. CDR1 LGHDT and CDR2 YNNKEL come from the germline V gene (reference sequence). The V segment lost 3 bases and the J segment 10 bases; nucleotides outside the gene matches: 9. The V call is TRBV3-1 (or the pseudogene TRBV3-2), the J call TRBJ1-4; TRBD1 agrees at 9 bases. The receptor comes from an adult in good health. The sequenced sample was peripheral blood, obtained on day 0 of MenACWY control vaccination. The chain's CDR3 is CASSHSGTGFRKLFF. The CDR3 DNA reads as TGTGCCAGCAGCCACTCCGGGACAGGGTTCCGAAAACTGTTTTTT.